A selection of T cell receptor beta chains follows, all from one sample in a study of blood T cell repertoires in COVID-19. Profiling relied on immunoSEQ multiplex PCR, and the TCRdb table lists in-frame clones only, not all of them. This table holds about 160,000 clones, 87% found once. Sequenced material: peripheral blood. Receptors originate from an older woman who had recovered from COVID-19. CDR3s include the opening cysteine and the closing phenylalanine or tryptophan. A D gene is named only where the DNA matches it firmly. The size of a clone is reported for some rows only, either as once, few or many, or as a class for expanded clones.

>-|TRBV28|15|TRBJ2-7|once
CASSGRARGWFEQYF
TGTGCCAGCAGCGGCAGGGCGAGAGGCTGGTTCGAGCAGTACTTC
>TRBD2|TRBV10-1|14|TRBJ2-3|-
CASSAGGGADTQYF
TGCGCCAGCAGTGCGGGCGGGGGGGCAGATACGCAGTATTTT
>-|TRBV5-1|14|TRBJ2-5|-
CASSLRVRGETQYF
TGCGCCAGCAGCTTAAGGGTCAGGGGAGAGACCCAGTACTTC
>-|TRBV28|11|TRBJ1-2|-
CASNSNYGYTF
TGTGCCAGCAACAGTAACTATGGCTACACCTTC
>-|TRBV5-1|17|TRBJ2-6|-
CASSLTAGDPGANVLTF
TGCGCCAGCAGCTTGACGGCAGGGGATCCGGGGGCCAACGTCCTGACTTTC
>TRBD1|TRBV24-1|15|TRBJ2-3|once
CATSDRGQGTDTQYF
TGTGCCACCAGTGATCGGGGACAGGGCACAGATACGCAGTATTTT
>-|TRBV20-1|14|TRBJ2-5|-
CSASSGGTQETQYF
TGCAGTGCTAGTTCTGGCGGAACCCAAGAGACCCAGTACTTC
>-|TRBV12-3/TRBV12-4|12|TRBJ1-2|-
CASDDRTYGYTF
TGTGCCAGCGACGACAGAACTTATGGCTACACCTTC
>-|TRBV6-4|14|TRBJ1-2|-
CASGGQFPNYGYTF
TGTGCCAGCGGTGGACAGTTTCCGAACTATGGCTACACCTTC
>TRBD1|TRBV27|13|TRBJ1-5|few
CASGIGGGQPQHF
TGTGCCAGCGGAATAGGGGGCGGTCAGCCCCAGCATTTT
>TRBD2|TRBV3-1/TRBV3-2|16|TRBJ2-3|few
CASSQEGGGRTDTQYF
TGTGCCAGCAGCCAAGAGGGCGGGGGGCGGACAGATACGCAGTATTTT
>-|TRBV7-2|12|TRBJ1-2|-
CASSTGQFGYTF
TGTGCCAGCAGCACCGGACAATTTGGCTACACCTTC
>-|TRBV19|12|TRBJ1-2|once
CAIEGGTYGYTF
TGTGCCATAGAAGGCGGAACCTATGGCTACACCTTC
>-|TRBV5-8|15|TRBJ1-2|-
CASSLSQTENYGYTF
TGTGCCAGCAGCTTGTCGCAAACAGAGAACTATGGCTACACCTTC
>TRBD1|TRBV19|15|TRBJ1-2|-
CASSAGQGAIYGYTF
TGTGCCAGTAGTGCCGGACAGGGGGCTATCTATGGCTACACCTTC
>-|TRBV10-2|12|TRBJ1-2|-
CASSAGSSGYTF
TGCGCCAGCAGTGCGGGAAGCAGTGGCTACACCTTC
>-|TRBV5-8|15|TRBJ1-6|-
CASSSGHRLGSPLHF
TGTGCCAGCAGCTCCGGACATCGCCTTGGTTCACCCCTCCACTTT
>-|TRBV7-9|19|TRBJ1-5|once
CATPTTSWCTLLSNQPQHF
TGTGCCACCCCAACAACTAGTTGGTGCACACTTTTGAGCAATCAGCCCCAGCATTTT
>-|TRBV6-4|11|TRBJ2-3|-
CPLSRTDTQYF
TGTCCCCTATCTCGGACAGATACGCAGTATTTT
>TRBD2|TRBV4-3|18|TRBJ2-3|-
CASSQGGPGLAGTDTQYF
TGCGCCAGCAGCCAAGGGGGTCCGGGACTAGCGGGGACAGATACGCAGTATTTT
>TRBD2|TRBV11-1|14|TRBJ2-2|-
CASIPLANTGELFF
TGTGCCAGCATCCCACTAGCGAATACCGGGGAGCTGTTTTTT
>-|TRBV5-1|14|TRBJ2-5|-
CASSLAQSQETQYF
TGCGCCAGCAGCTTGGCACAGAGCCAAGAGACCCAGTACTTC
>-|TRBV5-1|16|TRBJ2-5|-
CASSFTGGGQPETQYF
TGCGCCAGCAGCTTTACGGGTGGGGGCCAACCCGAGACCCAGTACTTC
>-|TRBV6-5|13|TRBJ2-5|-
CASSRWGDSTQYF
TGTGCCAGCAGTCGCTGGGGGGATTCGACCCAGTACTTC
>-|TRBV29-1|13|TRBJ1-3|-
CSVAPDSGNTIYF
TGCAGCGTTGCTCCAGACTCTGGAAACACCATATATTTT
>TRBD1|TRBV28|13|TRBJ1-2|-
CASRQGTIYGYTF
TGTGCCAGCAGACAGGGGACGATCTATGGCTACACCTTC
>-|TRBV29-1|13|TRBJ1-1|-
CSVERRGNTEAFF
TGCAGCGTTGAAAGGCGGGGGAACACTGAAGCTTTCTTT
>-|TRBV5-1|15|TRBJ2-1|-
CASSLGSGTSIGQFF
TGCGCCAGCAGCTTGGGATCCGGGACTTCAATTGGGCAGTTCTTC
>-|TRBV6-5|12|TRBJ1-2|-
CASTGQNYGYTF
TGTGCCAGCACTGGCCAGAACTATGGCTACACCTTC
>TRBD1|TRBV28|14|TRBJ1-2|once
CASSTRDRVYGYTF
TGTGCCAGCAGTACCCGGGACAGGGTATATGGCTACACCTTC
>TRBD1|TRBV10-3|13|TRBJ1-5|-
CAIRDRAGQPQHF
TGTGCCATCAGGGACAGGGCGGGTCAGCCCCAGCATTTT
>-|TRBV28|14|TRBJ2-1|-
CASKNSGDYNEQFF
TGTGCCAGCAAAAATTCCGGGGACTACAATGAGCAGTTCTTC
>TRBD2|TRBV11-3|16|TRBJ2-1|-
CASSLGRGARYNEQFF
TGTGCCAGCAGCTTAGGGCGGGGGGCGAGGTACAATGAGCAGTTCTTC
>-|TRBV6-5|13|TRBJ1-4|-
CASSEMGGEKLFF
TGTGCCAGCTCCGAAATGGGAGGTGAAAAACTGTTTTTT
>-|TRBV5-1|14|TRBJ2-3|-
CASSFGSGTDTQYF
TGCGCCAGCAGCTTCGGGTCGGGAACAGATACGCAGTATTTT
>TRBD1|TRBV6-5|14|TRBJ1-2|-
CASKSTGGNYGYTF
TGTGCCAGCAAGTCGACAGGGGGCAACTATGGCTACACCTTC
>-|TRBV6-5|16|TRBJ1-3|few
CASSYDGADSGNTIYF
TGTGCCAGCAGTTACGATGGGGCTGACTCTGGAAACACCATATATTTT
>-|TRBV19|15|TRBJ2-1|-
CASRTDERAYNEQFF
TGTGCCAGTAGGACGGATGAGCGAGCCTACAATGAGCAGTTCTTC
>TRBD1|TRBV28|15|TRBJ1-5|once
CASANGQGDNQPQHF
TGTGCCAGCGCTAACGGGCAGGGGGACAATCAGCCCCAGCATTTT
>TRBD1|TRBV24-1|14|TRBJ2-1|-
CATSHGTGDNEQFF
TGTGCCACCAGCCACGGGACAGGGGACAATGAGCAGTTCTTC
>-|TRBV6-1|14|TRBJ1-2|-
CASSEAGANYGYTF
TGTGCCAGCAGTGAGGCGGGTGCTAACTATGGCTACACCTTC
>TRBD2|TRBV4-2|18|TRBJ2-3|-
CASSQETGLAGVPDTQYF
TGTGCCAGCAGCCAAGAAACCGGACTAGCGGGGGTCCCAGATACGCAGTATTTT
>TRBD2|TRBV9|16|TRBJ2-5|-
CASSVGLAGFQETQYF
TGTGCCAGCAGCGTAGGACTAGCGGGGTTCCAAGAGACCCAGTACTTC
>-|TRBV11-3|13|TRBJ1-1|-
CASSLAQGSEAFF
TGTGCCAGCAGCTTAGCCCAGGGGAGTGAAGCTTTCTTT
>TRBD2|TRBV27|15|TRBJ2-5|once
CASSSRLAAKETQYF
TGTGCCAGCAGCTCTCGACTAGCGGCGAAAGAGACCCAGTACTTC
>TRBD2|TRBV3-1/TRBV3-2|16|TRBJ2-2|-
CASSLGLAGVTGELFF
TGTGCCAGCAGCCTGGGACTAGCGGGGGTCACCGGGGAGCTGTTTTTT
>-|TRBV2|15|TRBJ1-5|-
CASTADRASNQPQHF
TGTGCCAGCACCGCTGACAGAGCCAGTAATCAGCCCCAGCATTTT
>TRBD1|TRBV28|15|TRBJ2-5|once
CASSSSGTGGETQYF
TGTGCCAGCAGTTCGTCCGGGACAGGGGGCGAGACCCAGTACTTC
>-|TRBV18|14|TRBJ2-1|-
CASSPPNSQDEQFF
TGTGCCAGCTCACCACCGAACTCCCAGGATGAGCAGTTCTTC
>-|TRBV7-9|14|TRBJ2-1|-
CASIPGQSYNEQFF
TGTGCCAGCATCCCGGGACAATCCTACAATGAGCAGTTCTTC
>TRBD2|TRBV6-4|10|TRBJ2-7|few
CAGDYLEQYF
TGTGCCGGGGACTACCTTGAGCAGTACTTC